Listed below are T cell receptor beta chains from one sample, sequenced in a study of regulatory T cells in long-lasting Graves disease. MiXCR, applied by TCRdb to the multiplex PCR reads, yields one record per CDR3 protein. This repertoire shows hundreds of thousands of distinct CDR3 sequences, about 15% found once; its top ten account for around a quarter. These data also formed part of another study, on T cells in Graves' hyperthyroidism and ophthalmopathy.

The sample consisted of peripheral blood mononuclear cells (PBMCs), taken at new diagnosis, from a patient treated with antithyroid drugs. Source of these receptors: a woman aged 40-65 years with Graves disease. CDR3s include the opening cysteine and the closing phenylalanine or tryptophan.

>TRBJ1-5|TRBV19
CASSPTGVNQPQHF
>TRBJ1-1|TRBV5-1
CASSQSQGNTEAFF
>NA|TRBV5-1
CASRLAGATNFAETQYF
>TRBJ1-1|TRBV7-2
CASGWTQGAEAFF
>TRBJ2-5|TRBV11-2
CASSSLASIVVETQYF
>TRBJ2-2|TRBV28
CASWRTGDTGELFF
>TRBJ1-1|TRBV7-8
CASSPYRGVNTEAFF
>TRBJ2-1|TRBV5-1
CASSLRTSGGYEQFF
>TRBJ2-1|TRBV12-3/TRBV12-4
CASSSRQGLIDEQFF
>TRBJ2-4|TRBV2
CASKLAGGSIQYF
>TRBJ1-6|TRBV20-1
CSARLAANSPLHF
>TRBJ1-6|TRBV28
CASSGGGQGSKSPLHF
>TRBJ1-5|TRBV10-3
CAISESQGGQPQHF
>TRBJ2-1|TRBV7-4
CASSRRQDRGRNEQFF
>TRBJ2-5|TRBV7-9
CASSSRQVVETQYF
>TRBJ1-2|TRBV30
CAWGQGIVNYGYTF
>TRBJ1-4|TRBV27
CASSSTGTLGEKLFF
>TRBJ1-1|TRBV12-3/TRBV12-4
CASSALVRAANTEAFF
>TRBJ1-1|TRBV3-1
CASSHGRMNTEAFF
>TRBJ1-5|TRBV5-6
CASSLWGLPQPQHF
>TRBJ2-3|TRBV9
CASSPGIAGGEDTQYF
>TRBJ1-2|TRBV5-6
CASSWGPGYTF
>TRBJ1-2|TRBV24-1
CATNDPSGGYTF
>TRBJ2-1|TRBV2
CASSERLAGNNEQFF
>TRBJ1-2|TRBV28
CVSTPGSVRGGYTF
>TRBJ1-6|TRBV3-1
CASSQGEGIPLSPLHF
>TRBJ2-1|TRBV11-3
CASSSRWDSATNEQFF
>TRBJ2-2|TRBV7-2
CASSPVAGELFF
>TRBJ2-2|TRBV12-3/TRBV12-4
CASTGVWSGELFF
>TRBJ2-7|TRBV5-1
CASNREEGYEQYF
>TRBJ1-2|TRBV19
CASRQANYGYTF
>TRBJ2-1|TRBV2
CASSDWRRSSYNEQFF
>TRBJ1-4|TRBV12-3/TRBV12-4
CASSLRITLGEKLFF
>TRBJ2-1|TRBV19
CASSISQGSYNEQFF
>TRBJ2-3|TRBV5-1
CASCIGGGDTQYF
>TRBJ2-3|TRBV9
CVSSVGGGTDTQYF
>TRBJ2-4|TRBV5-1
CASSPVLLLEGNIQYF
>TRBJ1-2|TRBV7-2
CASSLNGILGYTF
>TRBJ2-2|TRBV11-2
CASSFDRANTGELFF
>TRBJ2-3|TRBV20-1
CSARRGNGDTQYF
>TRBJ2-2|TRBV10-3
CAISESWNTGELFF
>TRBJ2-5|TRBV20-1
CSAREGTIPQETQYF
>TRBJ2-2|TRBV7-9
CASSGTSGGTGELFF
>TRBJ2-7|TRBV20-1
CSARRGVGDEQYF
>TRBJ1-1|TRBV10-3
CAISEIITEAFF
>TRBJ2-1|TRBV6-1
CASSGGWGFGEQFF
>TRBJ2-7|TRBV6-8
CASSKLRDYEQYF
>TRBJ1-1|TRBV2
CASSPSQGGTEAFF
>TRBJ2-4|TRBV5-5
CASSRPSEGDIQYF
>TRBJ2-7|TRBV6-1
CASRSRDTSYEQYF
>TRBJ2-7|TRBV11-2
CASSPTGGREQYF
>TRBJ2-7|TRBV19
CASSDAGTVSYEQYF